This entry is about one T cell receptor (beta chain). Its binding antigen is unknown. Base quality data are lacking; no much larger clone is found one base away. The sample is drawn from a study of OX40 agonist ivuxolimab in advanced cancers. For the study in its entirety: Ivuxolimab, which targeted the costimulatory receptor OX40 (CD134), was an agonistic, fully human IgG2 monoclonal antibody. Prior anti-PD-1, anti-PD-L1 or anti-CTLA-4 therapy was permitted, and checkpoint inhibitors had been received by about 36% of dose-escalation patients. The paper describes the monotherapy dose-escalation part (N = 52 patients) of the phase I trial of ivuxolimab. Partial responses occurred in three dose-escalation patients: two with cutaneous melanoma and one with hepatocellular carcinoma. Peripheral TCRbeta sequencing was intended to test whether TCR sequence diversity was altered and clonal T-cell expansion was caused by ivuxolimab. Of the 50 to 55 dose-escalation patients, hepatocellular carcinoma was present in roughly 19, melanoma in approximately 15, renal cell carcinoma in 9 and head and neck cancer in 9. The dose-escalation cohort was about 83% male with a mean age of approximately 60 years, ranging from roughly 20 to 80. Intravenous ivuxolimab was administered to patients every 2 weeks at six dose levels: 0.01, 0.1, 0.3, 1.5, 3 and 10 mg/kg.

From cysteine to phenylalanine, the CDR3 is 19 amino acids long. Only the CDR3 part of the read is kept: 57 bases, read in frame from the first base. V is cut back by 5 bases and J by 3 bases, with 14 bases in the junction unmatched. Taken from the germline V gene, the CDR1 and CDR2 loops are LGHNA and YSLEER. Patients with autoimmune disease history or receiving systemic immunosuppression were excluded from the trial. Peripheral blood for TCR sequencing was collected from all dose cohorts at baseline, on cycle 4 day 1, and on cycle 7 day 1. The samples were drawn from a first-in-human, open-label, multicenter phase I dose-escalation trial of ivuxolimab. The trial enrolled adults with locally advanced or metastatic head and neck squamous cell, hepatocellular, melanoma or renal cell carcinoma. Before TCR sequencing, CD4+ T cells and CD8+ T cells from peripheral blood were sorted into separate populations.

The research as a whole found: At doses from 0.1 to 3.0 mg/kg, clonal expansion was seen in both CD4+ and CD8+ blood T cells between baseline and week 6. After ivuxolimab, expanded clones were on average more numerous among CD8+ T cells than among CD4+ T cells. In partial responders in the 0.1-3.0 mg/kg groups, normalized peripheral clonal expansion was found to be among the lowest, especially among CD8+ T cells. Low levels of normalized T-cell clonal expansion were also shown by some nonresponding patients. Antigen specificity was not determined for the clonally expanded peripheral T cells.

Genomic DNA was isolated from the sorted cells so that the TCRbeta CDR3 region could be sequenced. The immunoSEQ Assay was used to sequence the TCRbeta CDR3 regions. This immuneACCESS table, as held by TCRdb, lists in-frame sequences with V and J called but not all clones. Of the missing ones, under half trace to an unresolved V gene in checked studies; the others have no known cause. This sample gives tens of thousands of clones in total; about 91% of them show up just once. The ten biggest clones cover approximately 3% of the sample. This clonotype was obtained from an adult with an advanced solid tumor such as melanoma, head and neck, liver or kidney cancer. The sequence joins TRBV4-3 to TRBJ2-4; 12 of the junction bases match TRBD1. The sample consisted of CD4+ or CD8+ T cells sorted from blood, taken in a trial of the OX40 agonist ivuxolimab. The DNA reads TGCGCCAGCAGCGTCGCCGGGACAGGGGGCGTCGGAGGCAAAAACATTCAGTACTTC. The resulting protein is CASSVAGTGGVGGKNIQYF.